Sequencing of this T cell receptor (beta chain) was carried out in a study of CD8 T cells in ankylosing spondylitis. The germline V gene encodes CDR1 LGHNA and CDR2 YSLEER. The CDR3 contains 15 residues. V shed 0 bases and J 6 bases; nucleotides not matched to a gene: 7. One entry per CDR3 protein, called by TCRdb with MiXCR from the 5' RACE reads. The top ten clones hold roughly 0.51% of a sample with about 800,000 distinct CDR3 sequences, about 12% of them seen once. Overall study findings and caveats: The study identified a TCR beta motif of eight highly homologous variants that appeared characteristic of ankylosing spondylitis blood.

A few counts support this clonotype. Its matching antigen is unknown. The chain has TRBV4-3 and TRBJ1-1; 7 bases agree with TRBD1. Sequenced material: blood, either unsorted or a sorted T cell fraction (not recorded which). The TCR comes from a male donor with ankylosing spondylitis. Here the CDR3 DNA reads TGCGCCAGCAGCCAAGAGTTCAGGGGGATTGCTGAAGCTTTCTTT. As protein: CASSQEFRGIAEAFF.